A single sample is the source of the 17 T cell receptor beta chains below, sequenced in a study of T cell responses to AZD1222 COVID-19 vaccine. Clones were read by immunoSEQ multiplex PCR, and TCRdb kept only the in-frame ones, dropping some. The sample has about 150,000 clones, approximately 91% seen once. Sequences were derived from peripheral blood, sampled after recovery from COVID-19. These receptors came from an adult who had recovered from COVID-19.

The chain couples TRBV10-3 to TRBJ2-7, with D unresolved. The CDR3 has 13 residues. V was pared by 5 bases and J by 3 bases, with 11 bases between. Per the germline V gene, CDR1 is ENHRY and CDR2 is SYGVKD. CDR3: CAISNLGSYEQYF. DNA of the CDR3: TGTGCCATCAGTAACCTGGGCAGCTACGAGCAGTACTTC.

This clone was recorded only once. This rearrangement joins TRBV5-4 to TRBJ2-3; 8 bases agree with TRBD2. Trimming at V came to 0 bases and at J to 2 bases, leaving 2 bases not matched to a gene. Germline CDR1 and CDR2: SGHNT and YYREEE (reference sequence). The CDR3 runs to 15 residues. DNA of the CDR3: TGTGCCAGCAGCTTGGGCGGGGGGAACACAGATACGCAGTATTTT. Protein sequence: CASSLGGGNTDTQYF.

This chain connects TRBV9 to TRBJ1-4, with a weak D call TRBD1 (5 bases). Per the germline V gene, CDR1 is SGDLS and CDR2 is YYNGEE. The CDR3 extends over 15 amino acids. V dropped 0 bases and J dropped 8 bases, with 14 bases sitting between them. CDR3 in amino acids: CASSVAPGISEKLFF. CDR3 DNA sequence: TGTGCCAGCAGCGTAGCCCCAGGGATCAGCGAAAAACTGTTTTTT.

V is TRBV3-1 (or the pseudogene TRBV3-2) and J is TRBJ1-2; D is perhaps TRBD1 (5 bases). The ends were cut back, 3 bases at V and 6 bases at J, with 11 bases in the middle. The CDR3 runs 13 residues. Per the germline V gene, CDR1 is LGHDT and CDR2 is YNNKEL (reference sequence). CDR3 in DNA: TGTGCCAGCAGCCAGCAGGGAGGAAATGGCTACACCTTC. This codes for CASSQQGGNGYTF.

The V and J genes are TRBV9 and TRBJ1-2; the D gene is possibly TRBD1 (5 bases). This CDR3 contains 12 residues. Between the trimmed V and J ends, which lost 2 bases and 8 bases, there was a span of 10 bases. CDR1 SGDLS and CDR2 YYNGEE come from the germline V gene. The CDR3 DNA is TGTGCCAGCAGCGTTCTTACAGGAGGCTACACCTTC. Residues: CASSVLTGGYTF.

The chain links TRBV29-1 to TRBJ2-3, with 13 bases identical to TRBD2. Losses at the gene ends were 4 bases for V and 5 bases for J; bases not matched to a gene: 6. This CDR3 contains 15 residues. Germline V gene lookup returns CDR1 SQVTM and CDR2 ANQGSEA. CDR3 sequence: CSVGGLAGRRDTQYF. The DNA of the CDR3 is TGCAGCGTTGGGGGACTAGCGGGACGGAGAGATACGCAGTATTTT.

The chain couples TRBV7-9 to TRBJ1-3; TRBD1 matches 7 bases. Germline CDR1 and CDR2: SEHNR and FQNEAQ (reference sequence). The CDR3 is 14 residues long. The junction had 5 bases not matched to a gene; V was cut back by 5 bases and J by 4 bases. DNA of the CDR3: TGTGCCAGCAGCGTACAGGGGTTAGGAAACACCATATATTTT. It is translated as CASSVQGLGNTIYF.

J is TRBJ2-7 and V is TRBV29-1; 7 bases agree with TRBD2. V was pared by 0 bases and J by 6 bases, with 8 bases of the junction left unmatched. This CDR3 contains 14 residues. CDR1 is SQVTM, CDR2 ANQGSEA, per germline. The CDR3 bases are TGCAGCGTTGAAGAGTGGGGGAGGGGCGGCGAGCAGTACTTC. The encoded protein is CSVEEWGRGGEQYF.

This clone has just one count. This rearrangement joins TRBV6-1 to TRBJ1-4; the match to TRBD1 covers 9 bases. The CDR3 loop spans 14 amino acids. Germline CDR1 is MNHNS and CDR2 is SASEGT. The trim removed 5 bases at V and 8 bases at J, leaving 6 bases unmatched. CDR3 bases: TGTGCCAGCAGTACTGGACAGGGGTTAGAAAAACTGTTTTTT. Its translation: CASSTGQGLEKLFF.

The chain combines TRBV5-1 with TRBJ2-7, with 8 bases fitting TRBD2. Germline loops: CDR1 SGHRS, CDR2 YFSETQ. Trimming cost V 3 bases and J 4 bases; bases outside gene matches: 12. This CDR3 is 16 amino acids long. CDR3 nucleotide sequence: TGCGCCAGCAGCTCGGAGGGACTAGGGCCCAGATACGAGCAGTACTTC. Amino acids: CASSSEGLGPRYEQYF.

This clone is a singleton in its sample. The rearrangement links TRBV15 to TRBJ1-5, with no clear D. Per the germline V gene, CDR1 is LNHNV and CDR2 is YYDKDF (reference sequence). Trimming left V 3 bases short and J 5 bases short, with 8 bases between. The CDR3 contains 13 residues. The DNA of the CDR3 is TGTGCCACCAGCAGGTCGTGGGATCAGCCCCAGCATTTT. Residues: CATSRSWDQPQHF.

This clone was picked up one time. The chain is built from TRBV29-1 and TRBJ2-2; no clear D. CDR1 is SQVTM, CDR2 ANQGSEA, per germline. Trimming took off 5 bases at V and 2 bases at J, with 12 bases between the two ends. The CDR3 runs to 14 residues. The CDR3, as DNA: TGCAGCGTTATGGCTTCCCGAAACACCGGGGAGCTGTTTTTT. Protein: CSVMASRNTGELFF.

The chain combines TRBV6-5 with TRBJ2-7, with 7 bases that match TRBD1. Germline V gives CDR1 MNHEY, CDR2 SVGAGI. V shed 6 bases and J 1 base; nucleotides not matched to a gene: 6. CDR3 length: 14 residues. The DNA for the CDR3 is TGTGCCAGCAGCATTACGGGACAGTCCTACGAGCAGTACTTC. This sequence encodes CASSITGQSYEQYF.

The chain has TRBV27 and TRBJ2-3; 12 bases line up with TRBD2. Germline trimming cut 3 bases from V and 0 bases from J; bases unmatched to any gene: 16. The CDR3 consists of 21 residues. Germline V CDR1 and CDR2: MNHEY, SMNVEV (reference sequence). The CDR3 sequence is CASSFRVRLAGAIASTDTQYF. The CDR3 DNA sequence: TGTGCCAGCAGTTTTCGGGTGAGACTAGCGGGAGCGATAGCTAGCACAGATACGCAGTATTTT.

The chain links TRBV4-1 to TRBJ2-2, with 8 bases that match TRBD2. CDR3 length: 16 amino acids. From germline, CDR1 is MGHRA and CDR2 YSYEKL. J lost 0 bases, V lost 4 bases, and 4 bases had no gene match. The CDR3 DNA follows: TGCGCCAGCAGCCTGAGGCGGGGGGCGAACACCGGGGAGCTGTTTTTT. This translates into CASSLRRGANTGELFF.

This chain links TRBV19 with TRBJ1-3, with 7 bases that match TRBD1. CDR3 length: 16 residues. Germline CDR1 and CDR2: LNHDA and SQIVND (reference sequence). After removal of 10 bases from V and 4 bases from J, the junction contained 16 bases not matched to a gene. As DNA, the CDR3 is TGTGCCACCCCTCTAGACCGGGACAGAAGGGGAAACACCATATATTTT. It encodes CATPLDRDRRGNTIYF.

The J gene is TRBJ2-2, the V gene TRBV4-1, with D unresolved. Trimming shortened V by 4 bases and J by 2 bases, and 2 bases separated the two germline ends. The CDR3 contains 12 residues. Germline lookup yields CDR1 MGHRA and CDR2 YSYEKL. The DNA for the CDR3 is TGCGCCAGCAGCCGCAACACCGGGGAGCTGTTTTTT. Its translation: CASSRNTGELFF.